This note documents a single TCR beta chain sequence. This specimen belongs to a study of blood T cell repertoires in COVID-19. On the study more broadly: The United States, Italy and Spain provided the acute and convalescent COVID-19 samples. Sample material is recorded as cDNA or gDNA derived from T cells, B-cell-depleted T cells, or PBMCs.

The ends lost 0 bases at V and 0 bases at J; junction bases unmatched: 1. The CDR3 sequence is 15 residues long. The germline V gene has CDR1 MGHRA and CDR2 YSYEKL. Patients at the Seattle site were enrolled during active infection and followed longitudinally. The protocol was immunoSEQ multiplex PCR, while the TCRdb copy is restricted to in-frame clones and leaves out a portion. In the table there are 40,000 to 55,000 clones, 85% to 95% of which are singletons. V and J are TRBV4-1 and TRBJ1-2; TRBD1 matches at 7 bases. This receptor was taken from a middle-aged man with COVID-19, enrolled during active disease. Sample: peripheral blood. CDR3 DNA sequence: TGCGCCAGCAGCCAAGAAGGGACAGCTAACTATGGCTACACCTTC. Its protein product is CASSQEGTANYGYTF.